The next 2 T cell receptor beta chains were all read from a single sample in a study of blood T cells in healthy people across ages. Then a second PCR, running about 6 to 12 cycles, was carried out with a sample-barcoded 5' primer and a J-beta primer mix. TCRdb used MiXCR to reprocess the 5' RACE reads, holding one entry per CDR3 protein. Of just under 900,000 distinct CDR3 sequences listed, under 30% were seen once; the top ten hold roughly 17%. The sequenced material came from blood. Receptors were obtained from a woman aged 80 or over in good health.

On this clonotype itself: A much larger clonotype is one base distant, so this may be a read error. The gene calls are TRBV20-1 and TRBJ1-4; 11 bases fit TRBD1. CDR3 size: 17 residues. Germline values: CDR1 DFQATT, CDR2 SNEGSKA (reference sequence). V was clipped by 3 bases and J by 7 bases; unmatched bases: 13. The CDR3 bases are TGCAGTGCTAGTCCCCAGGACAGGGGGCTGGGAGGTGAAAAACTGTTTTTT. The encoded protein is CSASPQDRGLGGEKLFF.

The rearrangement links TRBV15 to TRBJ1-3; D is uncertain. The V end was cut by 0 bases, the J end by 0 bases, with 9 bases between. The CDR3 extends over 16 amino acids. CDR1 is LNHNV and CDR2 is YYDKDF in the germline V gene (reference sequence). The CDR3 reads CATSRDPASSGNTIYF. CDR3 in DNA: TGTGCCACCAGCAGAGATCCAGCAAGCTCTGGAAACACCATATATTTT. Complete variable domain (other parts from reference TRBV15 and TRBJ1-3): DAMVIQNPRYQVTQFGKPVTLSCSQTLNHNVMYWYQQKSSQAPKLLFHYYDKDFNNEADTPDNFQSRRPNTSFCFLDIRSPGLGDTAMYLCATSRDPASSGNTIYFGEGSWLTVV.